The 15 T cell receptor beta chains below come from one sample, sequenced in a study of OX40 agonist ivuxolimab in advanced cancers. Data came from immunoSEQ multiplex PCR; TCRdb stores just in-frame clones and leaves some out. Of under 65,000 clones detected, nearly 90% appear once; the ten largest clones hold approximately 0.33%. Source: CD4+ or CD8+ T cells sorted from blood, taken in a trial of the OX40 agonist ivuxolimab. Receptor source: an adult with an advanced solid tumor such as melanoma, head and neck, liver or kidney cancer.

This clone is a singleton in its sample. As DNA, the CDR3 is TGTGCCAGCAGCCCGAGCTCTGGGGCCAACGTCCTGACTTTC. It is translated as CASSPSSGANVLTF. The V call is TRBV11-3, the J call TRBJ2-6; D is uncertain. Germline CDR1 SGHNT, CDR2 YENEEA. V was clipped by 5 bases and J by 0 bases, with 5 bases between them. The CDR3 spans 14 residues. Full variable domain (outside the CDR3, taken from reference TRBV11-3 and TRBJ2-6): EAGVVQSPRYKIIEKKQPVAFWCNPISGHNTLYWYLQNLGQGPELLIRYENEEAVDDSQLPKDRFSAERLKGVDSTLKIQPAELGDSAVYLCASSPSSGANVLTFGAGSRLTVL.

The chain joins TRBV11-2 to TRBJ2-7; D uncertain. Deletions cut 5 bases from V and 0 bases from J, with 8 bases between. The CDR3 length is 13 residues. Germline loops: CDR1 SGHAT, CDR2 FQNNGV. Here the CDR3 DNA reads TGTGCCAGCAGCGCCCCCAGCTCCTACGAGCAGTACTTC. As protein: CASSAPSSYEQYF.

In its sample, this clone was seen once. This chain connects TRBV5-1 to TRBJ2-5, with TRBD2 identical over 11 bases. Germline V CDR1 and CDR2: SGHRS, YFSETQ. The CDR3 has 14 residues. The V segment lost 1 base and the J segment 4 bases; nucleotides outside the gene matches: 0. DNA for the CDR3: TGCGCCAGCAGCTTGACTAGCGGGGGAGAGACCCAGTACTTC. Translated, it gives CASSLTSGGETQYF.

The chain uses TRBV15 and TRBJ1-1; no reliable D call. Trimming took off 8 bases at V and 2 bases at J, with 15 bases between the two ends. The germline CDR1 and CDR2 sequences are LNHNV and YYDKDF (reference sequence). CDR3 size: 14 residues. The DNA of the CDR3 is TGTGCCACCCAGAAGGAGCCTTTTAACACTGAAGCTTTCTTT. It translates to CATQKEPFNTEAFF. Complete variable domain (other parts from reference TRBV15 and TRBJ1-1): DAMVIQNPRYQVTQFGKPVTLSCSQTLNHNVMYWYQQKSSQAPKLLFHYYDKDFNNEADTPDNFQSRRPNTSFCFLDIRSPGLGDTAMYLCATQKEPFNTEAFFGQGTRLTVV.

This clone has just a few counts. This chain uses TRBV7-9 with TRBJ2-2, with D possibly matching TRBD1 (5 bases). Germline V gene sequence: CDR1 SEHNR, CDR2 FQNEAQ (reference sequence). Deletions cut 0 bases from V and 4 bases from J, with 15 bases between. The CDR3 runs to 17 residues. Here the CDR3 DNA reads TGTGCCAGCAGCTTAGCCTCAGGGCCTATACCCACCGGGGAGCTGTTTTTT. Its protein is CASSLASGPIPTGELFF. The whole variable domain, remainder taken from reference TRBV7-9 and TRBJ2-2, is DTGVSQNPRHKITKRGQNVTFRCDPISEHNRLYWYRQTLGQGPEFLTYFQNEAQLEKSRLLSDRFSAERPKGSFSTLEIQRTEQGDSAMYLCASSLASGPIPTGELFFGEGSRLTVL.

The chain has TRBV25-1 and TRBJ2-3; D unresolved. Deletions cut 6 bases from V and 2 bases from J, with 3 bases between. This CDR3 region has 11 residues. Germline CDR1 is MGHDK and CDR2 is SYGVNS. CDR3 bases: TGTGCCAGCAGCTCCACAGATACGCAGTATTTT. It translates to CASSSTDTQYF.

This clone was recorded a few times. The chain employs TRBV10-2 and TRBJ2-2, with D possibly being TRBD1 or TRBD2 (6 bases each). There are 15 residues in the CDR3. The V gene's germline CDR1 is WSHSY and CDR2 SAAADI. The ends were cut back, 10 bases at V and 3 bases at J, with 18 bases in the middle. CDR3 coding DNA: TGCGCCACTCGGGGGCCGTCGAGGGACACCGGGGAGCTGTTTTTT. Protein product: CATRGPSRDTGELFF.

The DNA for the CDR3 is TGTGCCAGCAGTTTTCTTAAGGCGACAGGGGGCCTGGGCTACACCTTC. As protein: CASSFLKATGGLGYTF. V and J are TRBV27 and TRBJ1-2; TRBD1 agrees at 10 bases. The CDR3 loop spans 16 amino acids. Germline V gene data show CDR1 as MNHEY and CDR2 as SMNVEV (reference sequence). V shed 3 bases and J 8 bases; nucleotides not matched to a gene: 12.

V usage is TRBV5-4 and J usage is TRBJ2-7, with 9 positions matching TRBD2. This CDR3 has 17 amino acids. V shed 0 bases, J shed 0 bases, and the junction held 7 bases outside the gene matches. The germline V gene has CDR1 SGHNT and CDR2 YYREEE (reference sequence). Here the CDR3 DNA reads TGTGCCAGCAGCTTGGGGGCCGGCGGGGGGGACTCCTACGAGCAGTACTTC. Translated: CASSLGAGGGDSYEQYF.

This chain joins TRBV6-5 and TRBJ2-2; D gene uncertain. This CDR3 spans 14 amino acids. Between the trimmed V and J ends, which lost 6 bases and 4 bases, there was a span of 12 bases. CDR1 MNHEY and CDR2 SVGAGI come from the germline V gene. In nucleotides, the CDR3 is TGTGCCAGCAGCCTACTTAGGGCCACCGGGGAGCTGTTTTTT. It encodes CASSLLRATGELFF.

The CDR3 sequence is CASSPGGIQETQYF. As DNA, the CDR3 is TGTGCCAGCAGCCCCGGGGGTATCCAAGAGACCCAGTACTTC. The gene calls are TRBV11-3 and TRBJ2-5; tentatively, D is TRBD2 (6 bases). This CDR3 has 14 residues. The V and J ends lost 5 bases and 1 base respectively, with 11 bases between them. Germline values: CDR1 SGHNT, CDR2 YENEEA.

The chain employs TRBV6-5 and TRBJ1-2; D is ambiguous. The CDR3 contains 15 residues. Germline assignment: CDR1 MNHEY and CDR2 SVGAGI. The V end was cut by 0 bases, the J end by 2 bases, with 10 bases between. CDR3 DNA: TGTGCCAGCAGTTACTCCGGTCGGCAGAACTATGGCTACACCTTC. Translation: CASSYSGRQNYGYTF.

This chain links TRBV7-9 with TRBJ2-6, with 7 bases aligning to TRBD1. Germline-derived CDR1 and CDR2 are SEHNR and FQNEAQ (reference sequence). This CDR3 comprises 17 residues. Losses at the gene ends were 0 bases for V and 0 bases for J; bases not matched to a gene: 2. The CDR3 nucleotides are TGTGCCAGCAGCTTAGCGTCAGGGGGCTCTGGGGCCAACGTCCTGACTTTC. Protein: CASSLASGGSGANVLTF.

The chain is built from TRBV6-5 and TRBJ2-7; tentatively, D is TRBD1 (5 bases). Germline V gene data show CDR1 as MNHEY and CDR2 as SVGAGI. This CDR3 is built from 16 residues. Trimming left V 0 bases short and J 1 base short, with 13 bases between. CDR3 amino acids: CASSYSLKGPSYEQYF. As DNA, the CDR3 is TGTGCCAGCAGTTACTCGTTAAAGGGGCCGTCCTACGAGCAGTACTTC.

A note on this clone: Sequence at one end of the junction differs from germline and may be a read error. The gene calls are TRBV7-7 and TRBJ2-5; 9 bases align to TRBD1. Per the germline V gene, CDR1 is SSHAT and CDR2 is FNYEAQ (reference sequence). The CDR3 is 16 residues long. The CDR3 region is CASSLVMGQGQETQYF. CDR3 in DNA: TGTGCTAGCAGCTTAGTCATGGGACAGGGCCAAGAGACCCAGTACTTC.